The next 9 T cell receptor beta chains were all read from a single sample in a study of OX40 agonist ivuxolimab in advanced cancers. Data came from immunoSEQ multiplex PCR; TCRdb stores just in-frame clones and leaves some out. Of fewer than 25,000 clones listed, about 85% are singletons. Sequenced material: CD4+ or CD8+ T cells sorted from blood, taken in a trial of the OX40 agonist ivuxolimab. Receptors originate from an adult with an advanced solid tumor such as melanoma, head and neck, liver or kidney cancer.

The chain has TRBV2 and TRBJ1-1, with D possibly TRBD1 on 6 matching bases. The CDR3 length is 13 residues. CDR1 and CDR2 (germline): SNHLY, FYNNEI. V lost 1 base, J lost 5 bases, and 8 bases lay in between. CDR3 loop: CASSEDRETEAFF. In DNA form, the CDR3 reads TGTGCCAGCAGTGAAGACAGGGAGACTGAAGCTTTCTTT.

The rearrangement joins TRBV5-1 to TRBJ1-3, with D possibly TRBD1 on 5 matching bases. CDR1 is SGHRS, CDR2 YFSETQ, per germline. With 0 bases removed from V and 2 bases from J, the gap between germline ends came to 9 bases. This CDR3 region has 15 residues. The CDR3 sequence: CASSLAGAAGNTIYF. The CDR3 region has the DNA TGCGCCAGCAGCTTGGCCGGGGCTGCTGGAAACACCATATATTTT.

In this sample, this clone turned up once. V is TRBV27 and J is TRBJ1-2, with no clear D. From germline, CDR1 is MNHEY and CDR2 SMNVEV (reference sequence). CDR3 length: 14 residues. V was shortened by 4 bases and J by 8 bases, with 17 bases between the two germline ends. The CDR3 region is CASSSLGRKYGYTF. The CDR3 DNA reads as TGTGCCAGCAGTTCCCTTGGCAGGAAGTACGGCTACACCTTC.

V is TRBV19 and J is TRBJ2-1; the D gene is possibly TRBD1 (6 bases). Germline loops: CDR1 LNHDA, CDR2 SQIVND (reference sequence). V lost 5 bases and J 2 bases, leaving 16 bases between the germline ends. The CDR3 sequence is 16 residues long. DNA for the CDR3: TGTGCCAGTAGTCTTGAAACAGGGACCCCCTACAATGAGCAGTTCTTC. Protein sequence: CASSLETGTPYNEQFF.

The chain joins TRBV2 to TRBJ1-5; TRBD1 matches 7 bases. The CDR3 runs 15 residues. Germline values: CDR1 SNHLY, CDR2 FYNNEI. V gave up 6 bases and J gave up 3 bases; unmatched junction bases: 8. The CDR3 sequence is CASSGDRANNQPQHF. CDR3 DNA sequence: TGTGCCAGCAGCGGAGACAGGGCGAACAATCAGCCCCAGCATTTT.

J is TRBJ2-7 and V is TRBV9; unclear D gene. V was cut by 3 bases and J by 3 bases, with 13 bases left in between. The germline gives CDR1 SGDLS, CDR2 YYNGEE. The CDR3 contains 14 residues. In DNA form, the CDR3 reads TGTGCCAGCAGCGGGGGAAGTTACAGCTACGAGCAGTACTTC. Protein sequence: CASSGGSYSYEQYF. The whole variable domain, filled in from reference TRBV9 and TRBJ2-7, reads DSGVTQTPKHLITATGQRVTLRCSPRSGDLSVYWYQQSLDQGLQFLIQYYNGEERAKGNILERFSAQQFPDLHSELNLSSLELGDSALYFCASSGGSYSYEQYFGPGTRLTVT.

The chain is built from TRBV5-1 and TRBJ1-2; TRBD1 is a possible D gene (6 bases). With 3 bases removed from V and 2 bases from J, the gap between germline ends came to 14 bases. CDR3 size: 15 residues. Per germline, CDR1 SGHRS and CDR2 YFSETQ. CDR3 loop: CASSYDAGGNYGYTF. DNA of the CDR3: TGCGCCAGCAGCTATGACGCCGGGGGCAACTATGGCTACACCTTC.

The V call is TRBV5-4, the J call TRBJ1-6; 10 bases map to TRBD1. The V gene's germline CDR1 is SGHNT and CDR2 YYREEE (reference sequence). CDR3 size: 15 residues. Germline trimming cut 4 bases from V and 8 bases from J; bases unmatched to any gene: 6. The CDR3, as DNA: TGTGCCAGCAGCCCGCAGGACAGGGGGGATTCACCCCTCCACTTT. Protein sequence: CASSPQDRGDSPLHF.

The chain carries TRBV7-2 and TRBJ2-3; D is unresolved. Germline loops: CDR1 SGHTA, CDR2 FQGNSA. This CDR3 has 12 amino acids. The V gene lost 2 bases and the J gene lost 2 bases, with 2 bases spanning the gap. In DNA, the CDR3 is TGTGCCAGCAGCTTATACACAGATACGCAGTATTTT. Protein product: CASSLYTDTQYF.